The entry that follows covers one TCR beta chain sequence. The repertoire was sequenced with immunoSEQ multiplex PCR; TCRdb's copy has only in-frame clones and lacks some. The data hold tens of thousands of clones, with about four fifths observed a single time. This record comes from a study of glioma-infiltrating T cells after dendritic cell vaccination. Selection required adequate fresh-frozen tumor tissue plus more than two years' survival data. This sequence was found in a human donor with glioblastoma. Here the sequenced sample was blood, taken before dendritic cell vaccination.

The CDR3 DNA is TGTGCCAGCAGCCCCCGACAGGGGAATGGATTGCTCTACAATGAGCAGTTCTTC. The encoded protein is CASSPRQGNGLLYNEQFF. V gene TRBV7-6 combines with J gene TRBJ2-1, with 8 bases that match TRBD1. The CDR3 runs 18 residues. Trimming cost V 5 bases and J 3 bases; bases outside gene matches: 15. Germline lookup yields CDR1 SGHVS and CDR2 FNYEAQ.